A selection of T cell receptor beta chains follows, all from one sample in a study of blood T cell repertoires in COVID-19. Produced via immunoSEQ multiplex PCR; TCRdb's table is partial and in-frame only. The repertoire consists of 250,000 or so clones, with roughly 90% occurring once and the leading ten covering around 3%. Sequenced: peripheral blood. All receptors come from a woman between 25 and 40 years old with active or convalescent COVID-19. The CDR3 runs from the conserved cysteine through the conserved F or W. The D gene is left open where the match is weak. Part of the rows lack a size; the others show once, few, many or a class for expanded clones.

CASTNGQLNTEAFF | TGCGCCAGCACAAACGGACAGTTGAACACTGAAGCTTTCTTT | TRBV5-1 | NA | NA | TRBJ1-1
CASSPGLLAKNIQYF | TGTGCCAGCAGTCCCGGACTGCTAGCCAAAAACATTCAGTACTTC | TRBV3-1/TRBV3-2 | once | NA | TRBJ2-4
CSASPGGNQPQHF | TGCAGTGCTAGTCCAGGGGGCAATCAGCCCCAGCATTTT | TRBV20-1 | NA | NA | TRBJ1-5
CASRGSGGTLETQYF | TGTGCCAGCAGGGGTAGCGGGGGGACTCTGGAGACCCAGTACTTC | TRBV7-9 | NA | TRBD2 | TRBJ2-5
CASKSETASTEAFF | TGTGCCAGCAAATCGGAGACAGCATCCACTGAAGCTTTCTTT | TRBV7-9 | NA | NA | TRBJ1-1
CAISEGGKGAYEQYF | TGTGCCATCAGTGAAGGGGGCAAGGGAGCCTACGAGCAGTACTTC | TRBV10-3 | NA | TRBD1 | TRBJ2-7
CASSVDATGEQFF | TGTGCCAGCAGCGTAGACGCCACGGGTGAGCAGTTCTTC | TRBV9 | NA | NA | TRBJ2-1
CASSAPTPGLATDTQYF | TGTGCCAGCAGTGCCCCTACTCCGGGACTAGCGACAGATACGCAGTATTTT | TRBV28 | NA | TRBD2 | TRBJ2-3
CASSARADVGNQPQHF | TGTGCCAGCAGTGCCAGAGCGGACGTGGGCAATCAGCCCCAGCATTTT | TRBV2 | NA | NA | TRBJ1-5
CAWSVRAGPYTGELFF | TGTGCCTGGAGTGTACGTGCGGGGCCTTACACCGGGGAGCTGTTTTTT | TRBV30 | NA | NA | TRBJ2-2
CASSFLGQGFQDTQYF | TGTGCCAGCAGCTTCCTGGGACAGGGGTTCCAAGATACGCAGTATTTT | TRBV11-1 | NA | TRBD1 | TRBJ2-3
CSVLRRGSTNEQFF | TGCAGCGTCCTTAGGCGGGGGTCCACCAATGAGCAGTTCTTC | TRBV29-1 | NA | TRBD2 | TRBJ2-1
CATADGQGPSTDTQYF | TGCGCCACCGCGGACGGTCAGGGGCCTAGCACAGATACGCAGTATTTT | TRBV5-1 | NA | NA | TRBJ2-3
CASSPTSGSSGNTIYF | TGTGCCAGCAGCCCTACTTCTGGGAGCTCTGGAAACACCATATATTTT | TRBV9 | NA | NA | TRBJ1-3
CASSLTGRVQHF | TGTGCCAGCAGTTTAACGGGCAGGGTCCAGCATTTT | TRBV12-3/TRBV12-4 | NA | NA | TRBJ1-5
CASSQASGGDGELFF | TGTGCCAGCAGCCAAGCTAGCGGGGGGGACGGGGAGCTGTTTTTT | TRBV4-2 | NA | TRBD2 | TRBJ2-2
CASSIGTSPPANTEAFF | TGTGCCAGTAGTATCGGGACATCCCCGCCTGCGAACACTGAAGCTTTCTTT | TRBV19 | NA | NA | TRBJ1-1
CASSRGGGVQETQYF | TGCGCCAGCAGCAGGGGAGGCGGAGTCCAAGAGACCCAGTACTTC | TRBV5-1 | NA | NA | TRBJ2-5
CAWSVIPVDEQYF | TGTGCCTGGAGTGTTATCCCCGTAGACGAGCAGTACTTC | TRBV30 | NA | NA | TRBJ2-7
CASSLRQGGDTQYF | TGCGCCAGCAGCTTGAGACAGGGTGGCGATACGCAGTATTTT | TRBV5-1 | NA | TRBD1 | TRBJ2-3
CASSSNAQVSPPYEQYF | TGTGCCAGCAGCTCCAACGCGCAAGTAAGCCCCCCCTACGAGCAGTACTTC | TRBV13 | NA | NA | TRBJ2-7
CASSSRVGDTGELFF | TGTGCCAGCAGCTCCCGGGTAGGGGACACCGGGGAGCTGTTTTTT | TRBV9 | few | NA | TRBJ2-2
CASSYSFGQGVDGYTF | TGTGCCAGCAGTTACTCGTTCGGACAGGGGGTTGATGGCTACACCTTC | TRBV6-5 | NA | TRBD1 | TRBJ1-2
CASSLVLAGPGELFF | TGCGCCAGCAGCTTGGTTCTAGCGGGGCCCGGGGAGCTGTTTTTT | TRBV5-1 | NA | TRBD2 | TRBJ2-2
CASSVRPGDRLSNQPQHF | TGTGCCAGCAGCGTTAGGCCAGGTGACAGGTTGAGCAATCAGCCCCAGCATTTT | TRBV7-2 | NA | NA | TRBJ1-5
CASSVGVSGIYEQYF | TGTGCCAGCAGCGTAGGGGTCAGCGGGATCTACGAGCAGTACTTC | TRBV9 | NA | TRBD2 | TRBJ2-7
CASSRSSGNTIYF | TGTGCCAGCAGTCGGAGCTCTGGAAACACCATATATTTT | TRBV6-5 | NA | NA | TRBJ1-3
CASSEVRPDSFRTGELFF | TGTGCCAGCAGTGAAGTGCGGCCCGACAGTTTCCGGACCGGGGAGCTGTTTTTT | TRBV6-1 | NA | NA | TRBJ2-2
CASSSGTSGSTDTQYF | TGTGCCAGCAGCTCCGGGACTAGCGGGAGCACAGATACGCAGTATTTT | TRBV9 | NA | TRBD2 | TRBJ2-3
CASSWDRINSPLHF | TGTGCCAGCAGTTGGGACAGGATTAATTCACCCCTCCACTTT | TRBV6-5 | NA | TRBD1 | TRBJ1-6
CASSQTTSYEQYF | TGTGCCAGCAGCCAAACTACATCTTACGAGCAGTACTTC | TRBV11-1 | NA | NA | TRBJ2-7
CASSPEGGVNYGYTF | TGTGCCAGCAGCCCAGAGGGAGGGGTTAACTATGGCTACACCTTC | TRBV3-1/TRBV3-2 | once | NA | TRBJ1-2
CASSQDPGQPQHF | TGCGCCAGCAGCCAAGACCCGGGTCAGCCCCAGCATTTT | TRBV4-1 | NA | NA | TRBJ1-5